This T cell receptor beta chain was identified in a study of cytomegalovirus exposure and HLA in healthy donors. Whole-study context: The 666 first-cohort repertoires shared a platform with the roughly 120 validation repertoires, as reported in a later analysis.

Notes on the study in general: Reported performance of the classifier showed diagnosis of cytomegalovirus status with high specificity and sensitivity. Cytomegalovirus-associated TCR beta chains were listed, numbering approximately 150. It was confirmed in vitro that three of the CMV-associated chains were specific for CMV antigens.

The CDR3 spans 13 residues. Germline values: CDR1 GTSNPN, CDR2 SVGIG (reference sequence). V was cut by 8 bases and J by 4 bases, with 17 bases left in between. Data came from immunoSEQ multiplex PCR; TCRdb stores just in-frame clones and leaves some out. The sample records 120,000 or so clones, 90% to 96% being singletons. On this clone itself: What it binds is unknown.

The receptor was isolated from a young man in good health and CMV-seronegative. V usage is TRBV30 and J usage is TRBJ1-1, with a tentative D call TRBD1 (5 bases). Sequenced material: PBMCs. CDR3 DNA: TGTGCCGGGGGATGGGGAGGGTTCACTGAAGCTTTCTTT. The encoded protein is CAGGWGGFTEAFF.